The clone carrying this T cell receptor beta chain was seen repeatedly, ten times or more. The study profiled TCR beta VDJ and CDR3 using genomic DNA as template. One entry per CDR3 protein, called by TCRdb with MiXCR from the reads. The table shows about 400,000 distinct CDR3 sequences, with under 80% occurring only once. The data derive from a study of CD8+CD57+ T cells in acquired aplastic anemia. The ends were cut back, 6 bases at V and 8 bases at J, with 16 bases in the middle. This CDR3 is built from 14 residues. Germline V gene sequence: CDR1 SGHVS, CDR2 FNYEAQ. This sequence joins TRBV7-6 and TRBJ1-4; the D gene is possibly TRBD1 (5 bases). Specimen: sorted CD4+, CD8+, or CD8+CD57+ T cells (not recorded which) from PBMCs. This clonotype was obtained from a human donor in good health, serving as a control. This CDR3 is CASRLGEGREKLFF. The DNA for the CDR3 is TGTGCCAGCAGACTGGGGGAAGGCAGAGAAAAACTGTTTTTT.